This T cell receptor beta chain was profiled in a study of PD-1 blockade in classical Hodgkin lymphoma. Overall study results and limits: CD4+ TCR diversity climbed significantly by C4D1, unlike CD8+ TCR diversity.

A note on this clone: Its antigen is not identified.

Time point noted: cycle 4 day 1 (C4D1), after less than seven weeks of nivolumab. Autologous stem cell transplantation was followed by relapse in every patient, and brentuximab vedotin exposure varied. Method: immunoSEQ multiplex PCR; TCRdb's copy keeps in-frame clones and lacks some. The profile shows just under 65,000 clones, more than 90% of them singletons. The germline V gene has CDR1 SGHVS and CDR2 FQNEAQ. The CDR3 is 15 amino acids. Trimming left V 1 base short and J 2 bases short, with 11 bases between. The genes are TRBV7-8 and TRBJ1-1; D remains ambiguous. The source was peripheral blood mononuclear cells (PBMCs), collected before the fourth cycle of nivolumab. The clonotype was recovered from a human donor with classical Hodgkin lymphoma. CDR3 nucleotide sequence: TGTGCCAGCAGCTTAGGAACCACGATCAACACTGAAGCTTTCTTT. Amino acids: CASSLGTTINTEAFF.